This T cell receptor beta chain appears in the sequencing data of a study of Ad26.COV2.S vaccination and SARS-CoV-2 variants (dated by TCRdb to the early 2020s). With respect to the entire study: Donors in the vaccine arm were drawn from COV1001, a phase I-IIa trial of Ad26.COV2.S in healthy adults that was multicentre, randomized, double-blind and placebo-controlled. Ad26.COV2.S was administered intramuscularly at 5 x 10^10 or 1 x 10^11 viral particles, either as a single shot or as two shots given 56 days apart. TCRbeta repertoire sequencing served as the tool for gauging how specific and how broad the SARS-CoV-2-reactive T cell receptors were following Ad26.COV2.S vaccination. A total of 32 samples were included in the TCR-sequenced set, comprising roughly 19 Ad26.COV2.S vaccine recipients, 5 placebo recipients and 8 SARS-CoV-2 convalescent individuals. Trial participants were randomized into five groups of five: low-dose or high-dose Ad26.COV2.S given once or twice, or placebo on both occasions. Investigators remained blinded to trial group allocation during experiments and outcome assessment.

Overall results and qualifications from the work: According to the authors, total T cell responses may have been underestimated by the TCR breadth and depth analyses. The study was not powered to compare responses between vaccine doses or regimens. Comparable non-spike TCR breadth was observed between vaccine and placebo recipients, consistent with only spike being contained in the vaccine. Higher spike-specific TCR breadth was observed in Ad26.COV2.S recipients than in placebo recipients (P = 0.0014). After vaccination, substantial breadth of spike-specific CD8+ and CD4+ T cell responses was reported.

Read against the paper, the sample's treatment or condition label means: 15 to 20 received Ad26.COV2.S at low or high dose, single or two shots; 5 received placebo; per-sample allocation not given. For vaccine and placebo recipients, the sequenced repertoires came from samples collected on day 63 after the first injection. Cohort 1b enrolled about 25 adults aged 18-55 years at a single site in Boston, USA, between 29 July and 7 August 2020. As a vaccine, Ad26.COV2.S was a replication-incompetent adenovirus type 26 vector that expressed a prefusion-stabilized SARS-CoV-2 spike protein derived from the original Wuhan strain. The CDR1 and CDR2 encoded by the germline V gene (reference sequence) are LNHDA and SQIVND. The CDR3 contains 16 residues, cysteine and phenylalanine counted. CDR3 DNA is the only sequence kept; it has 48 bases, read in frame from the first base. Deletion took 2 bases off V and 1 base off J, with a span of 14 bases between the germline ends.

Regarding this clone: Its binding antigen is unknown. Base qualities are not recorded, but no much larger clone differs from it by a single base.

The immunoSEQ Assay was used to sequence TCRbeta CDR3 regions. After extraction, genomic DNA underwent amplification by bias-controlled multiplex PCR, followed by high-throughput sequencing. In the source study's methods: To quantify the absolute abundance of each unique TCRbeta CDR3 region, sequences were collapsed and filtered. T cell fraction was estimated by normalizing TCRbeta template counts to usable DNA, with usable DNA measured through amplification of reference genes found in all nucleated cells. Repertoire TCRs were annotated as SARS-CoV-2-specific when V gene, CDR3 amino acid sequence and J gene were exactly matched to a known reactive TCR set. The reference SARS-CoV-2 TCR set came from MIRA and was filtered for enrichment in COVID-19-positive ImmuneCODE repertoires, removing public or cross-reactive TCRs. Drawing on the MIRA antigens, annotated TCRs were analysed further at the level of specific ORF or position within ORF. Depth was the summed frequency of annotated unique rearrangements, while breadth was defined as annotated unique rearrangements over total unique productive rearrangements. Group comparisons of TCR breadth used two-sided Wilcoxon rank-sum tests. The table was pulled from immuneACCESS by TCRdb, which kept in-frame rearrangements only. Such tables lose some clones; where checked, under half of the loss comes from unresolved V genes, and the rest has no known cause. V, J and clone size derive from that table, while D and trimming were established from the DNA sequence. The sample table shows roughly 300,000 clones, and roughly 90% are seen once. The ten largest clones add up to roughly a tenth of the sample.

Here the sequenced sample was peripheral blood, taken in a trial of Ad26.COV2.S vaccine versus placebo. The TCR sequence derives from a person between 18 and 59 years old who received the Ad26.COV2.S COVID-19 vaccine or a placebo. Recombination joined TRBV19 with TRBJ1-1, with a tentative D gene TRBD1 over 6 matching bases. The CDR3 reads CASSIRGTSQNTEAFF. Read as DNA, the sequence is TGTGCCAGTAGTATACGAGGGACAAGTCAGAACACTGAAGCTTTCTTT.